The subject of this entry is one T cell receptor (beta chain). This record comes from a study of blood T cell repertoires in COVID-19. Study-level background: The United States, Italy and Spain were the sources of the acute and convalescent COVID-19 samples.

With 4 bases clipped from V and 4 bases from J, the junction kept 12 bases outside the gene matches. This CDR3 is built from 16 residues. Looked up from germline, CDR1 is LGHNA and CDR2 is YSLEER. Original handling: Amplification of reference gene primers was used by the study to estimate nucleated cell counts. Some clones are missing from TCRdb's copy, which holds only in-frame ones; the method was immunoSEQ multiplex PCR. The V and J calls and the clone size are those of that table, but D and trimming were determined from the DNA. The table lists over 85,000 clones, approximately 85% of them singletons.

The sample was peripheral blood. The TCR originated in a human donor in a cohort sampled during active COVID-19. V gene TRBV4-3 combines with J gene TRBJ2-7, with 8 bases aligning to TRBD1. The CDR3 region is CASSRAGGTGAYEQYF. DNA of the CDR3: TGCGCCAGCAGCCGAGCAGGAGGGACAGGAGCATACGAGCAGTACTTC.